This T cell receptor (beta chain) was sequenced for a study of blood T cell repertoires in COVID-19. On the study more broadly: The United States, Italy and Spain provided the acute and convalescent COVID-19 samples.

Comment on this clone: At one of its ends the junction is not consistent with the germline gene, which may arise from a read error.

Participant ages covered about 18 to 100 years across about 22 US areas. Donors in Cohort 3 counted as recovered after two negative PCRs, clearance, or symptom resolution. The germline V gene encodes CDR1 SGHVS and CDR2 FNYEAQ. CDR3 length: 15 residues. Authors' analysis steps: Reference gene primer amplification yielded estimated nucleated cell counts. Generated by immunoSEQ multiplex PCR, the TCRdb table keeps only in-frame clones and is missing some. The DNA gave D and trimming, while V, J and clone size come from that table. The data contain roughly 300,000 clones, roughly nine tenths of them singletons.

This chain connects TRBV7-6 to TRBJ2-2; TRBD2 agrees at 9 bases. The clonotype was recovered from a young woman who had recovered from COVID-19. Material: PBMCs or T cells enriched from blood (not recorded which). The CDR3 protein is CASIRGGANTGELFF. DNA of the CDR3: TGTGCCAGCATCCGCGGGGGGGCGAATACCGGGGAGCTGTTTTTT. Using reference TRBV7-6 and TRBJ2-2 for the parts outside the CDR3, the full variable domain is GAGVSQSPRYKVTKRGQDVALRCDPISGHVSLYWYRQALGQGPEFLTYFNYEAQQDKSGLPNDRFSAERPEGSISTLTIQRTEQRDSAMYRCASIRGGANTGELFFGEGSRLTVL.